Each of the 6 T cell receptor beta chains below was sequenced from the same sample in a study of blood T cells in healthy people across ages. Alongside a J-beta primer mix, a sample-barcoded 5' primer served in a second PCR lasting about 7 to 11 cycles. Each CDR3 protein gets one entry after TCRdb re-called the 5' RACE reads with MiXCR. The sample lists 1.5 million to 2 million distinct CDR3 sequences, 40% to 55% occurring once. The specimen was blood. The receptors here all came from a woman between 40 and 55 years old in good health.

V gene TRBV28 combines with J gene TRBJ2-4; D is uncertain. Germline V gene data show CDR1 as MDHEN and CDR2 as SYDVKM. V dropped 10 bases and J dropped 2 bases, with 12 bases sitting between them. CDR3 size: 13 residues. Written as DNA, the CDR3 is TGTGCCACATCTATACGGTCCAAAAACATTCAGTACTTC. This sequence encodes CATSIRSKNIQYF. Full variable domain (remainder filled in from reference TRBV28 and TRBJ2-4): DVKVTQSSRYLVKRTGEKVFLECVQDMDHENMFWYRQDPGLGLRLIYFSYDVKMKEKGDIPEGYSVSREKKERFSLILESASTNQTSMYLCATSIRSKNIQYFGAGTRLSVL.

The chain has TRBV11-2 and TRBJ2-3; 11 bases align to TRBD2. This CDR3 spans 16 amino acids. After removal of 3 bases from V and 5 bases from J, the junction contained 7 bases not matched to a gene. CDR1 and CDR2 from the germline V gene are SGHAT and FQNNGV. CDR3 sequence (DNA): TGTGCCAGCAGCTTTACTAGCGGGGGAGCCAGAGATACGCAGTATTTT. Amino acid sequence: CASSFTSGGARDTQYF.

This CDR3 is CASSLQGGIGETQYF. CDR3 DNA sequence: TGTGCCAGCAGCTTACAAGGGGGCATCGGAGAGACCCAGTACTTC. The chain links TRBV7-6 to TRBJ2-5; 7 nucleotides align to TRBD1. Unmatched junction bases numbered 7, after V lost 2 bases and J lost 4 bases. CDR1 and CDR2 from the germline V gene are SGHVS and FNYEAQ. CDR3 length equals 15 residues.

The genes are TRBV28 and TRBJ2-5; 9 positions match TRBD1. The V gene end was trimmed by 2 bases and the J gene end by 4 bases; junction bases not matched to a gene: 5. Per the germline V gene, CDR1 is MDHEN and CDR2 is SYDVKM. This CDR3 has 15 amino acids. CDR3 DNA: TGTGCCAGCAGTTTACCCAACAGGGGGCGAGAGACCCAGTACTTC. Its translation is CASSLPNRGRETQYF.

The V and J genes are TRBV5-1 and TRBJ1-2; D is perhaps TRBD1 (5 bases). Trimming left V 0 bases short and J 8 bases short, with 11 bases between. The germline gives CDR1 SGHRS, CDR2 YFSETQ. The CDR3 sequence is 13 residues long. The CDR3 sequence: CASSLEGQGGYTF. CDR3 nucleotide sequence: TGCGCCAGCAGCTTGGAAGGGCAGGGAGGCTACACCTTC. The full variable domain, with the rest looked up from reference TRBV5-1 and TRBJ1-2, is KAGVTQTPRYLIKTRGQQVTLSCSPISGHRSVSWYQQTPGQGLQFLFEYFSETQRNKGNFPGRFSGRQFSNSRSEMNVSTLELGDSALYLCASSLEGQGGYTFGSGTRLTVV.

This sequence joins TRBV7-9 and TRBJ2-3; 7 bases are shared with TRBD1. The CDR3 sequence is 13 residues long. The V gene's germline CDR1 is SEHNR and CDR2 FQNEAQ (reference sequence). V gave up 11 bases and J gave up 4 bases; unmatched junction bases: 9. The CDR3 sequence: CASIRGRADTQYF. CDR3 coding DNA: TGTGCCTCAATTAGGGGGCGTGCAGATACGCAGTATTTT.